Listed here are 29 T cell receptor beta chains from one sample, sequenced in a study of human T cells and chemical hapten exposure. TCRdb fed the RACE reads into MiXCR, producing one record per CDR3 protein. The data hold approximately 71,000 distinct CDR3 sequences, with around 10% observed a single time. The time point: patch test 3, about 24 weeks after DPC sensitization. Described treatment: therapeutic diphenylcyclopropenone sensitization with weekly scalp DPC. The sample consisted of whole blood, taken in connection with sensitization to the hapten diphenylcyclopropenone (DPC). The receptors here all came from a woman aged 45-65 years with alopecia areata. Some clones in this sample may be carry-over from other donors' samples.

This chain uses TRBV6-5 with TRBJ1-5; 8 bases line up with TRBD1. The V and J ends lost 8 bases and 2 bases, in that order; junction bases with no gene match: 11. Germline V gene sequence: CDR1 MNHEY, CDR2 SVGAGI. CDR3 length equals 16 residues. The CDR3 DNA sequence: TGTGCCAGCGGAGAAACGGGGACAGGAGGCAATCAGCCCCAGCATTTT. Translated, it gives CASGETGTGGNQPQHF.

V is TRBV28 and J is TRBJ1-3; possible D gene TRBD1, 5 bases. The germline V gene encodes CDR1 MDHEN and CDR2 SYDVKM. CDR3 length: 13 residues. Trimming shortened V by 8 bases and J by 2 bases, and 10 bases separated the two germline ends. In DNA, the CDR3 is TGTGCCAGCTTAGGGGCGGCTGGAAACACCATATATTTT. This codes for CASLGAAGNTIYF.

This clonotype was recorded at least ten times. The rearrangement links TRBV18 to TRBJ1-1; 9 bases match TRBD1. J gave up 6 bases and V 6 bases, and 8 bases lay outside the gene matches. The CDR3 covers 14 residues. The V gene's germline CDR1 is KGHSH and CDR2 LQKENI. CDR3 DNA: TGTGCCAGCTCGCCGGACAGGGGCGTATCTGAAGCTTTCTTT. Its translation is CASSPDRGVSEAFF.

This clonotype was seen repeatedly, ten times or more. CDR3 amino acids: CATSRATGSSGNTIYF. The DNA of the CDR3 is TGTGCCACCAGCAGAGCGACAGGGAGCTCTGGAAACACCATATATTTT. The chain is built from TRBV15 and TRBJ1-3; 7 nucleotides match TRBD1. From germline, CDR1 is LNHNV and CDR2 YYDKDF (reference sequence). The CDR3 has 16 residues. V lost 1 base and J lost 0; bases outside the gene matches: 3.

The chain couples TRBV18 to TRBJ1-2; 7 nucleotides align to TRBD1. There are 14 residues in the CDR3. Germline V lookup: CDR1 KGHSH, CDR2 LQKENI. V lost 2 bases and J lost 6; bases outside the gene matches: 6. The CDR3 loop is CASSPTGTENGYTF. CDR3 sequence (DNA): TGTGCCAGCTCACCAACCGGGACAGAGAATGGCTACACCTTC.

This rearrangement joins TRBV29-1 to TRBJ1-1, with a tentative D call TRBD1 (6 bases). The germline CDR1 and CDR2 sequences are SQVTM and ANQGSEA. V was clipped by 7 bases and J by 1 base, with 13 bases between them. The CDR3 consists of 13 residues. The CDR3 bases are TGCAGCGGAGGGGGACGGACGAACACTGAAGCTTTCTTT. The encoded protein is CSGGGRTNTEAFF. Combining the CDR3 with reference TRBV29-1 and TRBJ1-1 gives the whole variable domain SAVISQKPSRDICQRGTSLTIQCQVDSQVTMMFWYRQQPGQSLTLIATANQGSEATYESGFVIDKFPISRPNLTFSTLTVSNMSPEDSSIYLCSGGGRTNTEAFFGQGTRLTVV.

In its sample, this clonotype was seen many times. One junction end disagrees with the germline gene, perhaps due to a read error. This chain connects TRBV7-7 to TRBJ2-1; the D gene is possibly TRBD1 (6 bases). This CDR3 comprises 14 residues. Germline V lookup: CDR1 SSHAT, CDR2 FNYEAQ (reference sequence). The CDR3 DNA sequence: TGTGCTAGCAGCTTGAGCCACAGGGTCAATGAGCAGTTCTTC. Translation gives CASSLSHRVNEQFF.

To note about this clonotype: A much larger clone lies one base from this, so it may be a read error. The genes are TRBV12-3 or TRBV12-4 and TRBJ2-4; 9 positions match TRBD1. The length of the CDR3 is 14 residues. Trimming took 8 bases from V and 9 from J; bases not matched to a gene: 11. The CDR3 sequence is CASGGGQGEGIQYF. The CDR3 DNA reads TGTGCCAGCGGGGGGGGACAGGGAGAGGGCATTCAGTACTTC.

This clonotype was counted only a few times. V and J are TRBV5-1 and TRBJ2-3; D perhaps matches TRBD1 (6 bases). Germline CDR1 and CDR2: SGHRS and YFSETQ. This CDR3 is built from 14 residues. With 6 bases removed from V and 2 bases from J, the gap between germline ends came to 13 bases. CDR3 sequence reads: CASTSTGSTDTQYF. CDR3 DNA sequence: TGCGCCAGCACCTCGACAGGTTCCACAGATACGCAGTATTTT. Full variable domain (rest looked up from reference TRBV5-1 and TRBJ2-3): KAGVTQTPRYLIKTRGQQVTLSCSPISGHRSVSWYQQTPGQGLQFLFEYFSETQRNKGNFPGRFSGRQFSNSRSEMNVSTLELGDSALYLCASTSTGSTDTQYFGPGTRLTVL.

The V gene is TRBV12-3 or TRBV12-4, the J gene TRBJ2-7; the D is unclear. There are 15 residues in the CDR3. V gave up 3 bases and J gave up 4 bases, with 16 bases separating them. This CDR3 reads CASSFRQTTDYEQYF. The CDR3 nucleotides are TGTGCCAGCAGTTTTAGGCAAACCACCGATTACGAGCAGTACTTC.

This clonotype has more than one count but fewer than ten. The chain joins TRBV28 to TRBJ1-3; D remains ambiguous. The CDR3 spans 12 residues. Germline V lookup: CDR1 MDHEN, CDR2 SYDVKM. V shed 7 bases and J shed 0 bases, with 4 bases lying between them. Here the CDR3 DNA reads TGTGCCAGCATCTCCTCTGGAAACACCATATATTTT. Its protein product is CASISSGNTIYF. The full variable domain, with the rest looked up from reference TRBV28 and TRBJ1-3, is DVKVTQSSRYLVKRTGEKVFLECVQDMDHENMFWYRQDPGLGLRLIYFSYDVKMKEKGDIPEGYSVSREKKERFSLILESASTNQTSMYLCASISSGNTIYFGEGSWLTVV.

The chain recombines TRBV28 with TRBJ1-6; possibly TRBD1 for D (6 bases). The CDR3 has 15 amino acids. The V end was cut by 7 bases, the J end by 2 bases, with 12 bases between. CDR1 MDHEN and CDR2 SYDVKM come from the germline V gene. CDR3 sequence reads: CASTTGSTYNSPLHF. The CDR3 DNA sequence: TGTGCCAGCACTACAGGGAGCACCTATAATTCACCCCTCCACTTT.

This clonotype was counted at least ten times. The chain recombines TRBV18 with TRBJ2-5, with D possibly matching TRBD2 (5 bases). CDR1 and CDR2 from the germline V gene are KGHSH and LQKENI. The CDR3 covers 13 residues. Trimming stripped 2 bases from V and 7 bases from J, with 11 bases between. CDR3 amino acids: CASSPNDGMTQYF. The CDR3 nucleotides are TGTGCCAGCTCACCAAACGACGGGATGACCCAGTACTTC.

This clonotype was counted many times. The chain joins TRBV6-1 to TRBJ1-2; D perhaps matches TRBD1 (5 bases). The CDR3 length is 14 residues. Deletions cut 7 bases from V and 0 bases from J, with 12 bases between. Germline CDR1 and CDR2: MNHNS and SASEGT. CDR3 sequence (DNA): TGTGCCAGCACCACGGACACCTCTAACTATGGCTACACCTTC. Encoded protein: CASTTDTSNYGYTF.

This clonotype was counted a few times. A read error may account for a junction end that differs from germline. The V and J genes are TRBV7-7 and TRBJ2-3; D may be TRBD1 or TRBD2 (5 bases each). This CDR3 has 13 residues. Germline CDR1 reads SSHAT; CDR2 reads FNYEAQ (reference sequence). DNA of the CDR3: TGTGCTAGCAGCTTATCCAGGGAGGATACGCAGTATTTT. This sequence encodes CASSLSREDTQYF.

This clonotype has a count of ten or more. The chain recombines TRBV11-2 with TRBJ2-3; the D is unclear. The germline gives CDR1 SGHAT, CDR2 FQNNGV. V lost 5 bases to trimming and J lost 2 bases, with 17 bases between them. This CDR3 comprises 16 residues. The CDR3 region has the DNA TGTGCCAGCAGCACAGAGAGGACCAGCATCACAGATACGCAGTATTTT. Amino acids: CASSTERTSITDTQYF.

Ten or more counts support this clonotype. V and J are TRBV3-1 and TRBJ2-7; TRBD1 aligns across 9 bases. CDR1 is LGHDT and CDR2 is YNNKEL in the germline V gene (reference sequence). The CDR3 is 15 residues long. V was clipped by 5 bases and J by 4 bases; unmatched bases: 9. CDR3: CASSLGQGNWYEQYF. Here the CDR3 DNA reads TGTGCCAGCAGCTTGGGACAGGGTAATTGGTACGAGCAGTACTTC.

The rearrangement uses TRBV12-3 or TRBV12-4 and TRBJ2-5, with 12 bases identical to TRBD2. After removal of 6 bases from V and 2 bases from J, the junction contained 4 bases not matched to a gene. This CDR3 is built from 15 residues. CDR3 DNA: TGTGCCAGCAGACCCGGGACTAGCGGGCAAGAGACCCAGTACTTC. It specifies CASRPGTSGQETQYF.

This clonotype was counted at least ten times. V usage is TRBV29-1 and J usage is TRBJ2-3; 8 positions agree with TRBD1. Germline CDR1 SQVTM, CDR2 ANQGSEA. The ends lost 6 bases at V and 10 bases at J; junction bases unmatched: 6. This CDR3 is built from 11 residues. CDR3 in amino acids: CSVGQASAQYF. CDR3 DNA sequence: TGCAGCGTGGGACAGGCCTCGGCGCAGTATTTT.

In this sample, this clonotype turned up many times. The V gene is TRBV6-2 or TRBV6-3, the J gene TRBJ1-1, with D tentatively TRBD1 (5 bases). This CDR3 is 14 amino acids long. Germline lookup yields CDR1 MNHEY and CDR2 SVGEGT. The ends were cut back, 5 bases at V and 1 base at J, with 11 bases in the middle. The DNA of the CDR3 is TGTGCCAGCAGTCGATCCACAGGGAACACTGAAGCTTTCTTT. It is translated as CASSRSTGNTEAFF.

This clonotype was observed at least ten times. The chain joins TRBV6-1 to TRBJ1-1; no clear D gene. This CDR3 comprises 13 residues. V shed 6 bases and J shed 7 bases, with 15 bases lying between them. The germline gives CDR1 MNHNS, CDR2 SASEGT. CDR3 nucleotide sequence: TGTGCCAGCAGGCCCACCCCGGACCGTGAAGCTTTCTTT. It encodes CASRPTPDREAFF.

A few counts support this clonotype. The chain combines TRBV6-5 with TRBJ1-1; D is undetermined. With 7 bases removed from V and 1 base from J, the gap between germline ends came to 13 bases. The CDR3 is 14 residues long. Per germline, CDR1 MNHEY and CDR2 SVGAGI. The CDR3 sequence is CASTLSSGNTEAFF. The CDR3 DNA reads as TGTGCCAGCACTCTAAGTTCGGGGAACACTGAAGCTTTCTTT.

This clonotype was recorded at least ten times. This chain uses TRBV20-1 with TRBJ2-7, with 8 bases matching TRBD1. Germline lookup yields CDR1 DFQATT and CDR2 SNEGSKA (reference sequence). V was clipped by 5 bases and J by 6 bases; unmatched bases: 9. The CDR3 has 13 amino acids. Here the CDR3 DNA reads TGCAGTGCTTGGACAGGGCTTGAGGTCGAGCAGTACTTC. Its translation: CSAWTGLEVEQYF.

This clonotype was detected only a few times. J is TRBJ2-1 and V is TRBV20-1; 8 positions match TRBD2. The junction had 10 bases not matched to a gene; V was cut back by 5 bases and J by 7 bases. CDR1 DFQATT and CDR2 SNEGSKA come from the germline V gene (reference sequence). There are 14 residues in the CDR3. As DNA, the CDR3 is TGCAGTGCTCCCGGGGGGGCGGGACGGAATGAGCAGTTCTTC. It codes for CSAPGGAGRNEQFF.

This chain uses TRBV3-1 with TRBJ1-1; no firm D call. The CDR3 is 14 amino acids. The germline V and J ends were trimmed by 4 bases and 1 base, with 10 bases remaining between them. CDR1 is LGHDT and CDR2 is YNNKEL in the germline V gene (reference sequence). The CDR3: CASSRHKGNTEAFF. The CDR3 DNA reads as TGTGCCAGCAGCCGTCATAAGGGGAACACTGAAGCTTTCTTT. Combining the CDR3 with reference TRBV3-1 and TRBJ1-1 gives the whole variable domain DTAVSQTPKYLVTQMGNDKSIKCEQNLGHDTMYWYKQDSKKFLKIMFSYNNKELIINETVPNRFSPKSPDKAHLNLHINSLELGDSAVYFCASSRHKGNTEAFFGQGTRLTVV.

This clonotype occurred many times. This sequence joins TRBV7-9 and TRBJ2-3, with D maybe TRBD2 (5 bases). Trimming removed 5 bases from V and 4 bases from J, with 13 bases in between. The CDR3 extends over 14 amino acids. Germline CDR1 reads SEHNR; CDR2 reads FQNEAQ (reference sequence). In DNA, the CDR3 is TGTGCCAGCAGCCCGACTAATTGGGCAGATACGCAGTATTTT. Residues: CASSPTNWADTQYF.

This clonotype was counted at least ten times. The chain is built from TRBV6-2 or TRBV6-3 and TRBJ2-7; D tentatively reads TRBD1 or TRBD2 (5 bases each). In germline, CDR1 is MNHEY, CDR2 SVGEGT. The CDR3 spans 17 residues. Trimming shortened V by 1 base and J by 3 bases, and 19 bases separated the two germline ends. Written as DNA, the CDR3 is TGTGCCAGCAGTTACTTCCCTGGGACCGCACGGATCTACGAGCAGTACTTC. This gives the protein CASSYFPGTARIYEQYF.

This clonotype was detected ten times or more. The CDR3 reads CSVGRNNYGYTF. The CDR3 region has the DNA TGCAGCGTTGGCCGGAATAACTATGGCTACACCTTC. The chain uses TRBV29-1 and TRBJ1-2; D not certain. Germline lookup yields CDR1 SQVTM and CDR2 ANQGSEA. CDR3 length: 12 residues. Trimming pared 4 bases from V and 1 base from J, leaving 7 bases between. The full variable domain, rest sourced from reference TRBV29-1 and TRBJ1-2, is SAVISQKPSRDICQRGTSLTIQCQVDSQVTMMFWYRQQPGQSLTLIATANQGSEATYESGFVIDKFPISRPNLTFSTLTVSNMSPEDSSIYLCSVGRNNYGYTFGSGTRLTVV.

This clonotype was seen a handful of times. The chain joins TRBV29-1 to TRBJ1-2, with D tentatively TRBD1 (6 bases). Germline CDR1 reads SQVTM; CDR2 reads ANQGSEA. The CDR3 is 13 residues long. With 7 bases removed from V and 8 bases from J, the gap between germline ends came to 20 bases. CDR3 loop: CSAPQDSQRGYTF. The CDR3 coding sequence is TGCAGCGCTCCCCAGGACAGCCAAAGAGGCTACACCTTC.